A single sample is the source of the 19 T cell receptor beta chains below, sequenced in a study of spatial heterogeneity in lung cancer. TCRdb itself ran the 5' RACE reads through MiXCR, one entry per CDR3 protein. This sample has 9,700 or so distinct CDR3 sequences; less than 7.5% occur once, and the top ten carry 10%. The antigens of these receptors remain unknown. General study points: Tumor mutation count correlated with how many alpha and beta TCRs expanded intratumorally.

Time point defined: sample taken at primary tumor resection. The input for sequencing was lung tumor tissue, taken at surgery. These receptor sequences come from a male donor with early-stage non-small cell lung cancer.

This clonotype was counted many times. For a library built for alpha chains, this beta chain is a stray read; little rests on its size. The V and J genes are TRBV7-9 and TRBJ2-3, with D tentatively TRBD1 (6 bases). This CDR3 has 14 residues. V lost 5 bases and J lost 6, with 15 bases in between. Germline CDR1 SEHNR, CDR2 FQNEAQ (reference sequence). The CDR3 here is CASSRRQDADTQYF. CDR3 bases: TGTGCCAGCAGCAGACGACAGGATGCGGATACGCAGTATTTT.

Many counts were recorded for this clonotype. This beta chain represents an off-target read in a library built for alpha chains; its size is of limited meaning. This chain's CDR3 is CSALYLRMNTEAFF. DNA of the CDR3: TGCAGTGCTCTCTATCTAAGAATGAACACTGAAGCTTTCTTT. This chain links TRBV20-1 with TRBJ1-1; D gene uncertain. The germline V gene encodes CDR1 DFQATT and CDR2 SNEGSKA (reference sequence). V gave up 5 bases and J gave up 0 bases, with 13 bases separating them. The CDR3 has 14 residues.

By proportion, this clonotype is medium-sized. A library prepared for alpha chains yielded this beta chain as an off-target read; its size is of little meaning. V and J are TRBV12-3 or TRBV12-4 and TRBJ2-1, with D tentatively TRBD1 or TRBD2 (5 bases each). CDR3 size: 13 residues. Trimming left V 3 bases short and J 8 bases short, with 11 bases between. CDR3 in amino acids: CASSFVGVHEQFF. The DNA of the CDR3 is TGTGCCAGCAGTTTTGTGGGGGTGCATGAGCAGTTCTTC.

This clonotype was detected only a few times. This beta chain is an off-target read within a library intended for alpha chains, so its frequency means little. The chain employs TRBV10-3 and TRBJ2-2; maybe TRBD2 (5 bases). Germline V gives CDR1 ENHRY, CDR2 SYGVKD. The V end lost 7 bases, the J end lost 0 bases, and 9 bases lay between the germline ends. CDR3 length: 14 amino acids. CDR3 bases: TGTGCCATCAAGGGAGCAGCGAACACCGGGGAGCTGTTTTTT. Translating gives CAIKGAANTGELFF.

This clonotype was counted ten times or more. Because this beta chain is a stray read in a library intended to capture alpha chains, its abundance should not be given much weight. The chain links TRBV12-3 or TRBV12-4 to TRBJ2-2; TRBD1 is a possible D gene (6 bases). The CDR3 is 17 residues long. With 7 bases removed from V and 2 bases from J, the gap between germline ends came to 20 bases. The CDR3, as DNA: TGTGCCAGCAACCACGCCCCGGGGACAAGTAACACCGGGGAGCTGTTTTTT. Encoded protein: CASNHAPGTSNTGELFF.

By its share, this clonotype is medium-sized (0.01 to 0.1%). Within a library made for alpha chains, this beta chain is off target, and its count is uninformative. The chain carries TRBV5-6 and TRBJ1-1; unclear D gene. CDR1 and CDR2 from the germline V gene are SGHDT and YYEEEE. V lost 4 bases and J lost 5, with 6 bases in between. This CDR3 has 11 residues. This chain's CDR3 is CASSLVTEAFF. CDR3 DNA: TGTGCCAGCAGCCTCGTTACTGAAGCTTTCTTT.

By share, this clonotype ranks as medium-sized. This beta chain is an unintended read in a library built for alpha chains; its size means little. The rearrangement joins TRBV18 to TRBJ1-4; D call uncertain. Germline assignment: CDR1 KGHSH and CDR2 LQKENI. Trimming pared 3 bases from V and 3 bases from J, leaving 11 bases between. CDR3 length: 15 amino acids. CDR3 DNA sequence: TGTGCCAGCTCACCGTCTGCAAGGGCTAATGAAAAACTGTTTTTT. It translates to CASSPSARANEKLFF.

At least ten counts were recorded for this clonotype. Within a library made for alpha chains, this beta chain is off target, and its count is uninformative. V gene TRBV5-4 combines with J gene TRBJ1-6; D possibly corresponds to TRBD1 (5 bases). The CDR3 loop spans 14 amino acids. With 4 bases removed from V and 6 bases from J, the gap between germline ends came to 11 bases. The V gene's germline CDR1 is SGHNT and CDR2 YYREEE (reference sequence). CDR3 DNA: TGTGCCAGCAGCGTAAGGGACTTTAATTCACCCCTCCACTTT. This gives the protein CASSVRDFNSPLHF. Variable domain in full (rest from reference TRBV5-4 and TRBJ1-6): ETGVTQSPTHLIKTRGQQVTLRCSSQSGHNTVSWYQQALGQGPQFIFQYYREEENGRGNFPPRFSGLQFPNYSSELNVNALELDDSALYLCASSVRDFNSPLHFGNGTRLTVT.

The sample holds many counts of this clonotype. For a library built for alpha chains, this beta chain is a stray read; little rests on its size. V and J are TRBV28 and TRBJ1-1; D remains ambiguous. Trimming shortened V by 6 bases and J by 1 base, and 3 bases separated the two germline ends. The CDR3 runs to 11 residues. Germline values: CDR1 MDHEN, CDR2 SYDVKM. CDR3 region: CASRGNTEAFF. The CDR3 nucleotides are TGTGCCAGCAGGGGGAACACTGAAGCTTTCTTT.

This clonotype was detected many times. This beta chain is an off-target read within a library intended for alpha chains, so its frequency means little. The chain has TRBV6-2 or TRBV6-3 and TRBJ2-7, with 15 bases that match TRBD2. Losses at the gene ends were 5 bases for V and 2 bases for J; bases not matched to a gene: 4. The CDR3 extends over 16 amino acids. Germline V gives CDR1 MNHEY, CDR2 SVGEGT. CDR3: CASSDGLAGGAYEQYF. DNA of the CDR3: TGTGCCAGCAGTGACGGACTAGCGGGAGGGGCCTACGAGCAGTACTTC.

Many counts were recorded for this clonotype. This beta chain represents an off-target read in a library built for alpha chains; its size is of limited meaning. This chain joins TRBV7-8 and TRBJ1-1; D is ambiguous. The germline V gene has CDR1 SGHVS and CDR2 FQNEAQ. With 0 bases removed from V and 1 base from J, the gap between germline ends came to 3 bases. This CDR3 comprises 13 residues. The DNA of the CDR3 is TGTGCCAGCAGCTTAGCGGGGAACACTGAAGCTTTCTTT. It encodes CASSLAGNTEAFF.

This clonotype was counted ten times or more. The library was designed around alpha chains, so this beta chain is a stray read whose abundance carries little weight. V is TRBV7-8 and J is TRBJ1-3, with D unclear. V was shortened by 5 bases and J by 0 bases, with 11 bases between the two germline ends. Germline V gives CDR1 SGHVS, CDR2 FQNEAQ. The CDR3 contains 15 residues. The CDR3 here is CASSPGGGSGNTIYF. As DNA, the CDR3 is TGTGCCAGCAGCCCGGGTGGAGGCTCTGGAAACACCATATATTTT.

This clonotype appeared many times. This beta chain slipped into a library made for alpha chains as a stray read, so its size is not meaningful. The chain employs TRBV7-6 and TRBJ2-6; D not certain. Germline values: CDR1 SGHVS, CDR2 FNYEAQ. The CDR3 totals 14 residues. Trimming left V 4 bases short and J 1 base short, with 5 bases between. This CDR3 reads CASSYGSGANVLTF. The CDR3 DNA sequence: TGTGCCAGCAGCTACGGGTCTGGGGCCAACGTCCTGACTTTC.

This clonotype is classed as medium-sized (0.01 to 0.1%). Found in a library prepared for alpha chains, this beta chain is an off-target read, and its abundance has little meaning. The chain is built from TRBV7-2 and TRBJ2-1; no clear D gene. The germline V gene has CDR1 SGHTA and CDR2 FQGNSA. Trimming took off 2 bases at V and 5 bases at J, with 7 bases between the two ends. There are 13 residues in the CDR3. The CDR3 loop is CASSLWRNNEQFF. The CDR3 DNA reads TGTGCCAGCAGCTTATGGCGAAACAATGAGCAGTTCTTC.

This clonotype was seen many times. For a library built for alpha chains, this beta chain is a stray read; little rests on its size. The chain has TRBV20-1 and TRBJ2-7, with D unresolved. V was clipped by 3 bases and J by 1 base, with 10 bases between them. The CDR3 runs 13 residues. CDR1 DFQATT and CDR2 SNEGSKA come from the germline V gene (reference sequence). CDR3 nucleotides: TGCAGTGCTAGGATCCGGAATTCCTACGAGCAGTACTTC. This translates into CSARIRNSYEQYF.

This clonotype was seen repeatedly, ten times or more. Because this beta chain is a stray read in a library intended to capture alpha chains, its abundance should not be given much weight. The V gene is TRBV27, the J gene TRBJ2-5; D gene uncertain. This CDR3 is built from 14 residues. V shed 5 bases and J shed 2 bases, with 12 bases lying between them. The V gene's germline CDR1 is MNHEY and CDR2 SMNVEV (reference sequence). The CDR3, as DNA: TGTGCCAGCAGTACCCGGACGGCACAAGAGACCCAGTACTTC. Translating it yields CASSTRTAQETQYF.

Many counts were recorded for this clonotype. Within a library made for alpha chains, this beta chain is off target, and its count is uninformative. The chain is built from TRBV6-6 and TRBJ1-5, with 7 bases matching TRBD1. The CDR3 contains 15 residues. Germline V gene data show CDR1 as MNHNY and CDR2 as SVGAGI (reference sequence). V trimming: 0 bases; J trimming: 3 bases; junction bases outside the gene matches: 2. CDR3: CASSYSGQSNQPQHF. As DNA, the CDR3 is TGTGCCAGCAGTTACTCGGGACAGTCCAATCAGCCCCAGCATTTT.

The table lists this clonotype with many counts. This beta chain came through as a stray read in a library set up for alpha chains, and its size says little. In DNA form, the CDR3 reads TGTGCCAGCAGCCCCACAGGGGGCCTTGTCTCTGGGGCCAACGTCCTGACTTTC. Encoded protein: CASSPTGGLVSGANVLTF. The rearrangement links TRBV7-9 to TRBJ2-6; 9 bases fit TRBD1. With 5 bases clipped from V and 0 bases from J, the junction kept 8 bases outside the gene matches. This CDR3 spans 18 amino acids. CDR1 SEHNR and CDR2 FQNEAQ come from the germline V gene (reference sequence).

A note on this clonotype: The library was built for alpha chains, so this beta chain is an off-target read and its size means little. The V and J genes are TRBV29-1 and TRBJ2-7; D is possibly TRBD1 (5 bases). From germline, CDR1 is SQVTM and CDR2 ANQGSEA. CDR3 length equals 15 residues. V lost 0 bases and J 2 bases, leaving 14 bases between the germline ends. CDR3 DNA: TGCAGCGTTGAAGACCCCTCCGGACATACCTACGAGCAGTACTTC. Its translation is CSVEDPSGHTYEQYF.